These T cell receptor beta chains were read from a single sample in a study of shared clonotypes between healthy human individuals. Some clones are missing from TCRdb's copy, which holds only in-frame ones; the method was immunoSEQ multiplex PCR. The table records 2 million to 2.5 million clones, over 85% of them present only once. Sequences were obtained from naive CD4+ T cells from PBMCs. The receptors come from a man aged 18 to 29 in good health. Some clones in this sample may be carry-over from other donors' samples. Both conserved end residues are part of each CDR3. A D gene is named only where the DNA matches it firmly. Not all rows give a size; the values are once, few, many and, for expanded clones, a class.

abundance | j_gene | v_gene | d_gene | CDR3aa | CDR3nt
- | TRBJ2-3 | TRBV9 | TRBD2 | CASSLAVSTDTQYF | TGTGCCAGCAGTCTAGCGGTTAGCACAGATACGCAGTATTTT
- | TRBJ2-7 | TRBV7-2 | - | CASSLDRWSYEQYF | TGTGCCAGCAGCTTAGATCGGTGGTCCTACGAGCAGTACTTC
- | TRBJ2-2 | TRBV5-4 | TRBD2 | CASSSDGGTSELFF | TGTGCCAGCAGCTCCGATGGGGGGACTAGCGAGCTGTTTTTT
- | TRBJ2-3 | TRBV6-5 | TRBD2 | CASSRGLAGPDTQYF | TGTGCCAGCAGTCGTGGACTAGCGGGACCAGATACGCAGTATTTT
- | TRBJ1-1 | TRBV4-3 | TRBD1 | CASSQDFGRGLKAFF | TGCGCCAGCAGCCAAGATTTCGGCAGGGGGTTGAAAGCTTTCTTT
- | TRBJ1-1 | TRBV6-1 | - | CASSEVGLDTEAFF | TGTGCCAGCAGTGAAGTAGGGCTGGACACTGAAGCTTTCTTT
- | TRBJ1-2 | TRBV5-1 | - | CASSLRPGAEVNYGYTF | TGCGCCAGCAGCTTGAGGCCAGGTGCCGAAGTTAACTATGGCTACACCTTC
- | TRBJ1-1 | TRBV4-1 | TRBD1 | CASSQGPGQGVAEAFF | TGCGCCAGCAGCCAAGGGCCGGGACAGGGTGTCGCTGAAGCTTTCTTT
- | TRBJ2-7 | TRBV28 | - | CASRDGSGAYEQYF | TGTGCCAGCAGGGATGGGTCTGGGGCGTACGAGCAGTACTTC
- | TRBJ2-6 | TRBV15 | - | CATSRDRGSGSSGANVLTF | TGTGCCACCAGCAGAGATAGGGGTAGCGGAAGCTCTGGGGCCAACGTCCTGACTTTC
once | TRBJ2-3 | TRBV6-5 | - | CASMDPRDTQYF | TGTGCCAGCATGGATCCACGAGATACGCAGTATTTT
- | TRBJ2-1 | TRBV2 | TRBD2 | CASSEAKRSGTSGRDEQFF | TGTGCCAGCAGTGAAGCCAAGCGGTCGGGGACTAGCGGGAGGGATGAGCAGTTCTTC
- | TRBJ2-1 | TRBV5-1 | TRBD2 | CASSLGAPSGNGDEQFF | TGCGCCAGCAGCTTGGGGGCCCCTAGCGGGAATGGAGATGAGCAGTTCTTC
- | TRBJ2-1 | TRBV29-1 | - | CSVSGSYSEQFF | TGCAGCGTTTCCGGGAGTTATAGTGAGCAGTTCTTC
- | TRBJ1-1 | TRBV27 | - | CASSSRASTEAFF | TGTGCCAGCAGTTCTCGGGCCTCCACTGAAGCTTTCTTT
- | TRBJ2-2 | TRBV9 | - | CASSFGRGTNTGELFF | TGTGCCAGCAGCTTCGGTCGCGGGACGAACACCGGGGAGCTGTTTTTT
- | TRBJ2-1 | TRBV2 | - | CASRQEQFF | TGTGCCAGCAGACAGGAGCAGTTCTTC
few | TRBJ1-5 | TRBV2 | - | CASSPLGGKNQPQHF | TGTGCCAGCAGCCCCCTGGGGGGGAAGAATCAGCCCCAGCATTTT
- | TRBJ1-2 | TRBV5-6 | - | CASSLEPRDLYGYTF | TGTGCCAGCAGCTTGGAGCCCAGGGATCTCTATGGCTACACCTTC
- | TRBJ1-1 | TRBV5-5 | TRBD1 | CASSLTGVGAFF | TGTGCCAGCAGCTTGACAGGGGTAGGCGCTTTCTTT
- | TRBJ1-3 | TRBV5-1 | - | CASSLVGDSGNTIYF | TGCGCCAGCAGCTTGGTAGGGGACTCTGGAAACACCATATATTTT
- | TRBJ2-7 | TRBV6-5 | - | CASRRSRQSSYEQYF | TGTGCCAGCAGGAGGAGCAGGCAGAGCTCCTACGAGCAGTACTTC
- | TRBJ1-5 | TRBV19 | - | CASSIKEIQQPQHF | TGTGCCAGTAGTATCAAGGAGATTCAACAGCCCCAGCATTTT
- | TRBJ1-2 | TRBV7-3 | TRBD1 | CASSNGQGGAYGYTF | TGTGCCAGCAGCAACGGACAAGGGGGCGCGTATGGCTACACCTTC
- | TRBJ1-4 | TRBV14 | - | CASSQGWSNEKLFF | TGTGCCAGCAGCCAGGGCTGGTCTAATGAAAAACTGTTTTTT